This T cell receptor beta chain came from a study of PD-L1 blockade in urothelial cancer. Study-level background: The median number of T cells present in blood samples was about 140,000.

CDR1 is SGDLS, CDR2 YYNGEE, per germline. Trimming took 4 bases from V and 5 from J; bases not matched to a gene: 12. The CDR3 has 16 amino acids. Stated time point: pretreatment peripheral blood. The diagnosis in patients was locally advanced or metastatic urothelial carcinoma. TCRdb's copy holds only in-frame clones and misses some; the assay was immunoSEQ multiplex PCR. This table has tens of thousands of clones, 80% to 90% appearing once. The chain combines TRBV9 with TRBJ2-1; 7 bases are a match to TRBD2. Specimen: PBMCs, collected around atezolizumab (anti-PD-L1) treatment. The TCR comes from a man aged 65-85 years with urothelial cancer. This CDR3 is CASSPFTSASNNEQFF. The CDR3 bases are TGTGCCAGCAGCCCTTTTACTAGCGCTTCCAACAATGAGCAGTTCTTC.